Listed below are T cell receptor beta chains from one sample, sequenced in a study of T cell repertoires in cytomegalovirus infection. No cognate antigen is known for these TCRs. TCRdb re-called the reads with MiXCR, one entry per CDR3 protein. Here the sample spans roughly 160,000 distinct CDR3 sequences, about 20% being singletons. Source: CD8+ T cells from cultured PBMCs, taken from culture after CMV antigen stimulation. The receptors originated from a human donor in good health (CMV status not recorded). Some clones in this sample may be carry-over from other donors' samples. Each CDR3 is given with its conserved first and last residue. The D gene is left open where the match is weak. A clone size is listed for some rows: how often the clone was seen (once, few, many), or a class if it is expanded.

D: -; V: TRBV27; size: few; J: TRBJ1-1; DNA: TGTGCCAGCAGTTTAGTTGGAGTTAACACTGAAGCTTTCTTT; CDR3: CASSLVGVNTEAFF
D: -; V: TRBV7-8; size: -; J: TRBJ1-2; DNA: TGTGCCAGCAGCTTAGCGCCTGAGGCAGAGCCTAACTATGGCTACACCTTC; CDR3: CASSLAPEAEPNYGYTF
D: -; V: TRBV11-2; size: -; J: TRBJ1-2; DNA: TGTGCCAGCAGTGAGGGCCCACAGAGATCTAACTATGGCTACACCTTC; CDR3: CASSEGPQRSNYGYTF
D: -; V: TRBV29-1; size: -; J: TRBJ1-4; DNA: TGCAGCGTTGGGGTTCAGGGGAGGAGAGAAAAACTGTTTTTT; CDR3: CSVGVQGRREKLFF
D: -; V: TRBV4-3; size: -; J: TRBJ1-6; DNA: TGCGCCAGCAGCCAAGTCCTTGTGTGGACCGTTGTTTTATTCTCCTATAATTCACCCCTCCACTTT; CDR3: CASSQVLVWTVVLFSYNSPLHF
D: -; V: TRBV25-1; size: few; J: TRBJ1-5; DNA: TGTGCCAGCAGTGAACAGGGCTTTCAGCCCCAGCATTTT; CDR3: CASSEQGFQPQHF
D: -; V: TRBV6-2/TRBV6-3; size: -; J: TRBJ1-5; DNA: TGTGCCAGCAGCCGTCACAGCAATCAGCCCCAGCATTTT; CDR3: CASSRHSNQPQHF
D: TRBD1; V: TRBV11-3; size: -; J: TRBJ2-3; DNA: TGTGCCAGCAGCTCAGGGGGAAATACGCAGTATTTT; CDR3: CASSSGGNTQYF
D: -; V: TRBV7-6; size: -; J: TRBJ2-2; DNA: TGTGCCAGCCAACACCCCGCGAACACCGGGGAGCTGTTTTTT; CDR3: CASQHPANTGELFF
D: -; V: TRBV12-3/TRBV12-4; size: few; J: TRBJ2-5; DNA: TGTGCCAGCAGCCCCAGGGCGACCCAAGAGACCCAGTACTTC; CDR3: CASSPRATQETQYF
D: -; V: TRBV19; size: few; J: TRBJ2-4; DNA: TGTGCCAGCCGCCTCCCAGGGAAAGAAGACATTCAGTACTTC; CDR3: CASRLPGKEDIQYF
D: -; V: TRBV7-9; size: -; J: TRBJ1-2; DNA: TGTGCCAGCAGTTCGGCGGGGATCCGCTATGGCTACACCTTC; CDR3: CASSSAGIRYGYTF
D: TRBD1; V: TRBV7-6; size: -; J: TRBJ1-4; DNA: TGTGCCAGCAGCTTTTGGCAGGGGGAAGAAAAACTGTTTTTT; CDR3: CASSFWQGEEKLFF
D: TRBD1; V: TRBV7-2; size: -; J: TRBJ1-2; DNA: TGTGCCAGCAGCCCCCGGGACAGGGGTTCCGATGGCTACACCTTC; CDR3: CASSPRDRGSDGYTF
D: -; V: TRBV27; size: -; J: TRBJ2-1; DNA: TGTGCCAGCAGTTTCGGGCAGGCGGGGTACAATGAGCAGTTCTTC; CDR3: CASSFGQAGYNEQFF
D: TRBD1; V: TRBV7-9; size: few; J: TRBJ2-7; DNA: TGTGCCAGCAGCTCGACAGGGTTCAACGAGCAGTACTTC; CDR3: CASSSTGFNEQYF
D: TRBD1; V: TRBV7-6; size: -; J: TRBJ1-5; DNA: TGTGCCAGCAGGGACGACAGGGAATTCGGACCCCAGCATTTT; CDR3: CASRDDREFGPQHF
D: TRBD1; V: TRBV6-1; size: many; J: TRBJ1-1; DNA: TGTGCCAGCAGGCGACAGGGGAACACTGAAGCTTTCTTT; CDR3: CASRRQGNTEAFF
D: -; V: TRBV7-6; size: -; J: TRBJ1-1; DNA: TGTGCCAGCAGCTTAGAGGGGAGAGGCACTGAAGCTTTCTTT; CDR3: CASSLEGRGTEAFF
D: -; V: TRBV27; size: -; J: TRBJ1-5; DNA: TGTGCCATTGGCGGGACCGCTGAATTTCCCCAGCATTTT; CDR3: CAIGGTAEFPQHF
D: -; V: TRBV10-2; size: few; J: TRBJ1-2; DNA: TGCGCCAGCAGTGACCCCCTTACTCGGACGGCCCTCTATGGCTACACCTTC; CDR3: CASSDPLTRTALYGYTF
D: -; V: TRBV11-2; size: -; J: TRBJ1-5; DNA: TGTGCCAGCACCGAGGGGGGGCGTGGACAGCCCCAGCATTTT; CDR3: CASTEGGRGQPQHF
D: -; V: TRBV20-1; size: few; J: TRBJ1-5; DNA: TGCAGTGCTAGACTTTACGGACAGAACCCTAGCAATCAGCCCCAGCATTTT; CDR3: CSARLYGQNPSNQPQHF
D: TRBD2; V: TRBV7-9; size: few; J: TRBJ2-1; DNA: TGTGCCAGCAGCCCCGGGACTAGCGGGGGGGCACACTACAATGAGCAGTTCTTC; CDR3: CASSPGTSGGAHYNEQFF
D: TRBD1; V: TRBV7-2; size: -; J: TRBJ2-7; DNA: TGTGCCAGCAGCACCGGGACAGGGATTGACGAGCAGTACTTC; CDR3: CASSTGTGIDEQYF
D: -; V: TRBV29-1; size: -; J: TRBJ2-2; DNA: TGCAGCGTCCTTATTGACACCGGGGAGCTGTTTTTT; CDR3: CSVLIDTGELFF
D: TRBD2; V: TRBV28; size: few; J: TRBJ2-1; DNA: TGTGCCAGCAGTTCCCCGGCCGACAGCGGGGATGAGCAGTTCTTC; CDR3: CASSSPADSGDEQFF